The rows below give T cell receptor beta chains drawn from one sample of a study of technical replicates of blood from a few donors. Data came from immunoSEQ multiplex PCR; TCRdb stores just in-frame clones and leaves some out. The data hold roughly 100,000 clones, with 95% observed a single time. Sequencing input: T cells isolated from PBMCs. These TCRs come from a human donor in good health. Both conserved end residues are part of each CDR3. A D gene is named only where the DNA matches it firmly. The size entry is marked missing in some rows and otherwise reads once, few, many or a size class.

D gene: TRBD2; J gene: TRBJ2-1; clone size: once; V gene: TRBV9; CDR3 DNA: TGTGCCAGCAGCGTAGCTCTCGAGAGCGGGAGCCACAATGAGCAGTTCTTC; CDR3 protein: CASSVALESGSHNEQFF
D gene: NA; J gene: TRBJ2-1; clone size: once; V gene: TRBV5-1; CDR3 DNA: TGCGCCAGCAGCGACACTAGTGTTGAGCAGTTCTTC; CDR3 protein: CASSDTSVEQFF
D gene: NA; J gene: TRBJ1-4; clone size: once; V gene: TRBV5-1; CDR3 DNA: TGCGCCAGCAGCTTCTTGACTGCAACTAATGAAAAACTGTTTTTT; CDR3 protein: CASSFLTATNEKLFF
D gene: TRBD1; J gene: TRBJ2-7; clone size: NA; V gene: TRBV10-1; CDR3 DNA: TGCGCCAGCAGTGGAGGACAGGGCTACGAGCAGTACTTC; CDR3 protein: CASSGGQGYEQYF
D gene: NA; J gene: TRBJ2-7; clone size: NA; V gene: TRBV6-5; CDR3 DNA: TGTGCCAGCAAACGAGAAGGAGGGACGTACGAGCAGTACTTC; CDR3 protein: CASKREGGTYEQYF
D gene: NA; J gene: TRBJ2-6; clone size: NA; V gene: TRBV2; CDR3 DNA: TGTGCCAGCAGTAACCCTGGGGCATCTGGGGCCAACGTCCTGACTTTC; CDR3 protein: CASSNPGASGANVLTF
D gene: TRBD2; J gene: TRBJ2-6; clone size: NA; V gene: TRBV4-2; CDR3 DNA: TGTGCCAGCAGCCACGGGGGGTCTGGGGCCAACGTCCTGACTTTC; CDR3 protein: CASSHGGSGANVLTF
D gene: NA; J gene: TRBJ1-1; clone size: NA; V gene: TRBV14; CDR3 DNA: TGTGCCAGCAGCCGAGGGTTCACTGAAGCTTTCTTT; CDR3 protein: CASSRGFTEAFF
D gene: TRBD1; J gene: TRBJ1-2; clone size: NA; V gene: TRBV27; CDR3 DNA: TGTGCCAGCAGTGCACAATCCTGGACAGGTTTCTATGGCTACACCTTC; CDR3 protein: CASSAQSWTGFYGYTF
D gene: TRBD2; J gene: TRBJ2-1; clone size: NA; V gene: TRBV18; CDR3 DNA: TGTGCCAGCTCCCCGGGACTAGCGGGACTCAGCTCCTACAATGAGCAGTTCTTC; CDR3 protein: CASSPGLAGLSSYNEQFF
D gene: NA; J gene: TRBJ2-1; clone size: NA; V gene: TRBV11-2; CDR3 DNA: TGTGCCAGCAGCTCGGAGGGGGGAGGGCCCTACAATGAGCAGTTCTTC; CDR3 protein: CASSSEGGGPYNEQFF